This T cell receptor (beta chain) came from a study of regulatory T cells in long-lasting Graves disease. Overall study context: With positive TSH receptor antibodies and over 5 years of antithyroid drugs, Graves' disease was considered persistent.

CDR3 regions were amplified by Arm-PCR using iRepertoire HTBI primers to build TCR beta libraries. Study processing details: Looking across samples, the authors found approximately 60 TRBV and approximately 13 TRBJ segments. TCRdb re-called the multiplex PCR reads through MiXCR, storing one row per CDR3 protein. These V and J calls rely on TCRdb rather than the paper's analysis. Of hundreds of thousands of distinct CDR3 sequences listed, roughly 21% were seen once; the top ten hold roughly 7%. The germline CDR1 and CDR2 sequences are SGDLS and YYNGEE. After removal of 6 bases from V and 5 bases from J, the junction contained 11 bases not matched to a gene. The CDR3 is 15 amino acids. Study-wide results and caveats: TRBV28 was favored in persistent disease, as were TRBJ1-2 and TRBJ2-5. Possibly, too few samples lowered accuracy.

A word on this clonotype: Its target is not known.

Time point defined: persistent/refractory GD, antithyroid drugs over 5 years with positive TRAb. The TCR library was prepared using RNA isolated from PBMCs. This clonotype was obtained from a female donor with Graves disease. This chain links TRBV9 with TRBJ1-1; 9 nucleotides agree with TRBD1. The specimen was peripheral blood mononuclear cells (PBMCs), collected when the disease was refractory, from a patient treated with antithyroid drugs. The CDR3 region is CASTRGTGTETEAFF. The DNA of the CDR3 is TGTGCCAGCACGCGGGGGACAGGGACTGAGACTGAAGCTTTCTTT.